Sequencing of this T cell receptor (beta chain) was carried out in a study of T cell repertoires in cytomegalovirus infection. Study information: Signatures in public TCR beta sequences pointed to both CMV infection and matching HLA type. Study outcomes and limitations: Predominance within the ex vivo response was attributable to HLA-C-restricted CMV-specific TCR beta clonotypes.

This clonotype was seen at least ten times. Antigen unknown. V was cut by 6 bases and J by 3 bases, with 5 bases left in between. The CDR3 runs to 12 residues. Germline V gene data show CDR1 as LNHDA and CDR2 as SQIVND (reference sequence). Each CDR3 protein gets one entry after TCRdb re-called the reads with MiXCR. The table records 800,000 to 950,000 distinct CDR3 sequences, about 31% of them present only once. The genes are TRBV19 and TRBJ2-2; D unclear. The sequenced sample was cultured CD8+ T cells from PBMCs, obtained from culture after CMV antigen stimulation. The source is a human donor in good health (CMV status not recorded). Some clones in this sample may be carry-over from other donors' samples. CDR3 in amino acids: CASRSDTGELFF. For the CDR3, the DNA is TGTGCCAGTAGGAGCGACACCGGGGAGCTGTTTTTT.